The T cell receptor beta chain under discussion was sequenced for a study of blood T cell repertoires in COVID-19. Germline lookup yields CDR1 GTSNPN and CDR2 SVGIG (reference sequence). The germline V and J ends were trimmed by 0 bases and 2 bases, with 14 bases remaining between them. The CDR3 loop spans 16 amino acids. Under the authors' procedure: Amplifying reference gene primers gave estimates of nucleated cell counts. TCRdb's table, derived via immunoSEQ multiplex PCR, lists solely in-frame clones and lacks some. D and trimming come from the DNA, and the V and J calls and clone size come from that table. The data contain around 110,000 clones, under 95% of them singletons.

The sequencing sample was made of peripheral blood. The chain has TRBV30 and TRBJ1-3; D is possibly TRBD1 (6 bases). The receptor was derived from a young woman with acute or convalescent COVID-19. CDR3 in DNA: TGTGCCTGGAGTGTACGGGCACAGGGTACTGGAAACACCATATATTTT. This codes for CAWSVRAQGTGNTIYF.